The clone carrying this T cell receptor (beta chain) was seen repeatedly, ten times or more. Its antigen is currently unknown. These data belong to a study of spatial heterogeneity in lung cancer. Study-wide results and caveats: Follow-up blood showed ubiquitous expanded tumor TCRs less than blood at resection did.

Time point meaning: sample taken at primary tumor resection. Unsorted whole RNA from tumor, nontumor lung or frozen PBMC underwent sequencing. The donors were 70 or so patients with non-small cell lung cancer that was early-stage and untreated. TCRdb called the 5' RACE reads again in MiXCR, with one record for every CDR3 protein. This sample has under 30,000 distinct CDR3 sequences, with under 4% found just once. V lost 5 bases and J lost 5; bases outside the gene matches: 4. The CDR3 loop spans 14 amino acids. Germline CDR1 and CDR2: MDHEN and SYDVKM. This clonotype originated in a female donor with early-stage non-small cell lung cancer. The chain uses TRBV28 and TRBJ1-2, with 11 bases aligning to TRBD1. Sequencing was performed on PBMCs, taken at surgery. CDR3 in DNA: TGTGCCAGCAGTGGGACAGGGGGAGGGTATGGCTACACCTTC. It translates to CASSGTGGGYGYTF.